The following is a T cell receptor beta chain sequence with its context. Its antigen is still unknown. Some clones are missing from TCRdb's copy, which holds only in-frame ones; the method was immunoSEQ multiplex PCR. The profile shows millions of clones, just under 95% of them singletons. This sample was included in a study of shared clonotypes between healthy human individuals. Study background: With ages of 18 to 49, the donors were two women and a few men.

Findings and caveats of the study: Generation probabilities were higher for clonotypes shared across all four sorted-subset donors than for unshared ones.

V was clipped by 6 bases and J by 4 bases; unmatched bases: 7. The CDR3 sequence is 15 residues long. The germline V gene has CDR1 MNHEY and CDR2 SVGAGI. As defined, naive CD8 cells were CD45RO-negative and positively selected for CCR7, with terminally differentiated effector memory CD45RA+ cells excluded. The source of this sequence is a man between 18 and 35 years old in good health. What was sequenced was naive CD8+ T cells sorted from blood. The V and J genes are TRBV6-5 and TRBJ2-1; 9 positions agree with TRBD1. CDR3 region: CASSRPGQGYNEQFF. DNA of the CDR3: TGTGCCAGCAGCCGACCGGGACAGGGATACAATGAGCAGTTCTTC.